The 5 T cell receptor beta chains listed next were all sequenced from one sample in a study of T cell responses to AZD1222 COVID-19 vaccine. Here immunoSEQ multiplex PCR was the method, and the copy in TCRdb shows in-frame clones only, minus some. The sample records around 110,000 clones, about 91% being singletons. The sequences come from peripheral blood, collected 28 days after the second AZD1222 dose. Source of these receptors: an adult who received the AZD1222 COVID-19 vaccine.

The CDR3 bases are TGTGCCATCACTTTCGACAGCAAATCTAACACTGAAGCTTTCTTT. Translation: CAITFDSKSNTEAFF. The V and J genes are TRBV10-3 and TRBJ1-1, with D tentatively TRBD1 (5 bases). This CDR3 contains 15 residues. Trimming removed 7 bases at V and 2 bases at J, with 17 bases between. CDR1 and CDR2 (germline): ENHRY, SYGVKD.

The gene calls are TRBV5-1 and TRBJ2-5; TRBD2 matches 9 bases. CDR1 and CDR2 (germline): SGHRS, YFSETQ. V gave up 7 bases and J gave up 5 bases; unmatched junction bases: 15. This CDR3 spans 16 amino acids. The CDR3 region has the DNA TGCGCCAGCCGACCTGGGTTAGCGGGAGACTATGAGACCCAGTACTTC. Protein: CASRPGLAGDYETQYF.

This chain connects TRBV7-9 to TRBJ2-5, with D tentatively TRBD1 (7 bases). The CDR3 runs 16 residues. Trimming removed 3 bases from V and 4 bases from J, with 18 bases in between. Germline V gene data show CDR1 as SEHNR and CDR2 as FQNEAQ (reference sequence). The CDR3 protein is CASSFGGGGGGETQYF. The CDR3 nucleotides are TGTGCCAGCAGCTTTGGCGGAGGGGGCGGCGGAGAGACCCAGTACTTC.

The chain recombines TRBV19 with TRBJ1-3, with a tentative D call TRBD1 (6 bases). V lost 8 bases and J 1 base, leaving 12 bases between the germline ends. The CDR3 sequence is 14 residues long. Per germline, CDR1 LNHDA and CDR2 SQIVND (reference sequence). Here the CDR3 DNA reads TGTGCCAGTGATGACAGGACTTCTGGAAACACCATATATTTT. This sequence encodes CASDDRTSGNTIYF.

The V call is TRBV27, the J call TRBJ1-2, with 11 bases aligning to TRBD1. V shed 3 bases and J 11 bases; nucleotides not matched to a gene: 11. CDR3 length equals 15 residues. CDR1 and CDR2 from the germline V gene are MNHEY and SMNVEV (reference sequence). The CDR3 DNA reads TGTGCCAGCAGTTTGACGAGCCGGGACAGGGGGTCTTACACCTTC. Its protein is CASSLTSRDRGSYTF.